The source of this T cell receptor (beta chain) is a study of blood T cells in healthy people across ages. This clonotype was seen more than once but under ten times. What it binds is unknown. The authors ran a second PCR of roughly 7 to 11 cycles using a sample-barcoded 5' primer and a J-beta primer mix. TCRdb ran MiXCR on the 5' RACE reads and lists one entry per CDR3 protein. This sample has over 1,200,000 distinct CDR3 sequences, with 45% to 70% found just once. Regarding the study as a whole: Across the age range, TCR beta diversity per million T cells fell in a roughly linear way.

The receptor was isolated from a young man in good health. The sequencing sample was made of blood.

The CDR3 DNA sequence: TGTGCCAGCAGGCCCACCGGGACAGCTTACGAGCAGTACTTC. Translating it yields CASRPTGTAYEQYF. The chain has TRBV28 and TRBJ2-7, with TRBD1 matching over 7 bases. The CDR3 length is 14 residues. Germline-derived CDR1 and CDR2 are MDHEN and SYDVKM. V trimming: 6 bases; J trimming: 4 bases; junction bases outside the gene matches: 9.